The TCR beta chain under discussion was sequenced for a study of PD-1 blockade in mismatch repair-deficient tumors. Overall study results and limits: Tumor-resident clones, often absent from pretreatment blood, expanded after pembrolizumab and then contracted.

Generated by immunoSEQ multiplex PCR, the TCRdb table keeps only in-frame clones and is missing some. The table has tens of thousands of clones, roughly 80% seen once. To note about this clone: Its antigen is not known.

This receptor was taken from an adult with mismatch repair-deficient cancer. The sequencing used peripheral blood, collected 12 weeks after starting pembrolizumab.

The DNA for the CDR3 is TGTGCCAGCAACCTAGCGGGAGGTGAGCAGTTCTTC. It specifies CASNLAGGEQFF. The gene calls are TRBV6-5 and TRBJ2-1; 11 bases line up with TRBD2. The CDR3 runs 12 residues. CDR1 is MNHEY, CDR2 SVGAGI, per germline. J lost 9 bases, V lost 7 bases, and 2 bases had no gene match.